Below, 32 T cell receptor beta chains from the same sample are listed, as sequenced in a study of T cells in Graves' hyperthyroidism and ophthalmopathy. Amplification yielded TCR beta CDR3 regions, with RNA transcripts as the source. The HTBI primer set was used in a first-round RT-PCR of the TCR CDR3. TCRdb called the multiplex PCR reads again in MiXCR, with one record for every CDR3 protein. The sample contains hundreds of thousands of distinct CDR3 sequences, approximately 25% of which appear only once. Sequencing input: blood. These receptors originate from a woman between 25 and 40 years old with Graves' ophthalmopathy.

The chain joins TRBV2 to TRBJ1-5; weak D call: TRBD1 (6 bases). This CDR3 is 16 amino acids long. The ends were cut back, 5 bases at V and 6 bases at J, with 20 bases in the middle. Germline V gene data show CDR1 as SNHLY and CDR2 as FYNNEI. CDR3 nucleotide sequence: TGTGCCAGCAGTCGCCCCCCGGGCGGGGGCCTTCAGCCCCAGCATTTT. Amino acid sequence: CASSRPPGGGLQPQHF.

The chain links TRBV29-1 to TRBJ1-1, with 7 bases lining up with TRBD1. The CDR3 has 13 amino acids. From germline, CDR1 is SQVTM and CDR2 ANQGSEA. V was clipped by 6 bases and J by 7 bases; unmatched bases: 11. DNA for the CDR3: TGCAGCGTGGGGACAGCGGAATACTTTGAAGCTTTCTTT. Residues: CSVGTAEYFEAFF. Based on the CDR3 plus reference TRBV29-1 and TRBJ1-1, the full variable domain is SAVISQKPSRDICQRGTSLTIQCQVDSQVTMMFWYRQQPGQSLTLIATANQGSEATYESGFVIDKFPISRPNLTFSTLTVSNMSPEDSSIYLCSVGTAEYFEAFFGQGTRLTVV.

The chain combines TRBV5-5 with TRBJ2-7, with D perhaps matching TRBD2 (6 bases). V lost 5 bases and J lost 2, with 23 bases in between. CDR1 and CDR2 from the germline V gene are SGHKS and YYEKEE (reference sequence). The CDR3 loop spans 17 amino acids. The CDR3 sequence: CASSAAYTGTEAYEQYF. In DNA, the CDR3 is TGTGCCAGCAGTGCCGCCTACACCGGGACTGAAGCCTACGAGCAGTACTTC.

This chain connects TRBV5-1 to TRBJ1-2; 8 bases map to TRBD1. The CDR3 runs to 17 residues. Trimming took 1 base from V and 3 from J; bases not matched to a gene: 11. Germline V lookup: CDR1 SGHRS, CDR2 YFSETQ. Here the CDR3 reads CASSLRGQAPGDYGYTF. The CDR3 nucleotides read TGCGCCAGCAGCTTGAGGGGACAGGCCCCGGGGGACTATGGCTACACCTTC.

This clonotype was seen repeatedly, ten times or more. J is TRBJ2-2 and V is TRBV7-3; D is uncertain. V was shortened by 1 base and J by 5 bases, with 11 bases between the two germline ends. Germline V gene lookup returns CDR1 SGHTA and CDR2 FQGTGA. This CDR3 has 15 residues. Here the CDR3 DNA reads TGTGCCAGCAGCTTAAGTACCCTTGGAACCGGGGAGCTGTTTTTT. The encoded protein is CASSLSTLGTGELFF.

This clonotype was seen many times. This sequence joins TRBV5-1 and TRBJ1-5, with a weak D call TRBD1 (6 bases). CDR3 length equals 15 residues. V was trimmed by 0 bases and J by 7 bases, leaving 14 bases between them. Germline V gives CDR1 SGHRS, CDR2 YFSETQ. CDR3 protein: CASSLAPGAEQPQHF. The CDR3 bases are TGCGCCAGCAGCTTGGCCCCAGGGGCGGAGCAGCCCCAGCATTTT. Based on the CDR3 plus reference TRBV5-1 and TRBJ1-5, the full variable domain is KAGVTQTPRYLIKTRGQQVTLSCSPISGHRSVSWYQQTPGQGLQFLFEYFSETQRNKGNFPGRFSGRQFSNSRSEMNVSTLELGDSALYLCASSLAPGAEQPQHFGDGTRLSIL.

This clonotype showed up many times. The chain uses TRBV6-2 or TRBV6-3 and TRBJ1-1; unclear D gene. Germline assignment: CDR1 MNHEY and CDR2 SVGEGT. The CDR3 loop spans 13 amino acids. V was cut by 1 base and J by 5 bases, with 8 bases left in between. CDR3 region: CASSYWEETEAFF. The CDR3 nucleotides read TGTGCCAGCAGTTACTGGGAGGAGACTGAAGCTTTCTTT.

A few counts support this clonotype. This chain links TRBV5-1 with TRBJ2-7, with a possible D match to TRBD1 (6 bases). The germline V and J ends were trimmed by 0 bases and 7 bases, with 17 bases remaining between them. The CDR3 covers 15 residues. In germline, CDR1 is SGHRS, CDR2 YFSETQ. The CDR3 sequence is CASSLGAGVSGEQYF. DNA for the CDR3: TGCGCCAGCAGCTTGGGTGCAGGGGTTTCAGGAGAGCAGTACTTC. Full variable domain (remainder filled in from reference TRBV5-1 and TRBJ2-7): KAGVTQTPRYLIKTRGQQVTLSCSPISGHRSVSWYQQTPGQGLQFLFEYFSETQRNKGNFPGRFSGRQFSNSRSEMNVSTLELGDSALYLCASSLGAGVSGEQYFGPGTRLTVT.

V gene TRBV20-1 combines with J gene TRBJ1-2; D remains ambiguous. The CDR3 is 15 residues long. Germline V gene lookup returns CDR1 DFQATT and CDR2 SNEGSKA (reference sequence). V gave up 4 bases and J gave up 8 bases, with 23 bases separating them. The DNA for the CDR3 is TGCAGTGCTACACCAGTAGAGACCTTGGCTTTGGGCTACACCTTC. Translated: CSATPVETLALGYTF.

This clonotype was counted ten times or more. V gene TRBV6-1 combines with J gene TRBJ1-1, with D hard to call. The CDR3 has 11 residues. V was clipped by 6 bases and J by 4 bases, with 6 bases between them. The V gene's germline CDR1 is MNHNS and CDR2 SASEGT. The CDR3 reads CASRRSTEAFF. The DNA of the CDR3 is TGTGCCAGCAGAAGAAGCACTGAAGCTTTCTTT.

This clonotype came up many times. The V call is TRBV15, the J call TRBJ1-1; unclear D gene. V was clipped by 0 bases and J by 8 bases, with 13 bases between them. CDR3 length equals 14 residues. Germline loops: CDR1 LNHNV, CDR2 YYDKDF (reference sequence). The CDR3, as DNA: TGTGCCACCAGCAGAGATCCCAGCGATGAAGAAGCTTTCTTT. Its protein product is CATSRDPSDEEAFF.

This clonotype has ten or more counts. The chain uses TRBV28 and TRBJ1-5, with TRBD1 as a possible D gene (5 bases). Trimming took 8 bases from V and 3 from J, leaving 8 bases between them. The CDR3 totals 12 residues. Per germline, CDR1 MDHEN and CDR2 SYDVKM. The CDR3 loop reads CASLRANQPQHF. In DNA form, the CDR3 reads TGTGCCAGCCTCAGGGCCAATCAGCCCCAGCATTTT.

The chain recombines TRBV6-1 with TRBJ2-7; the D gene is possibly TRBD2 (6 bases). In germline, CDR1 is MNHNS, CDR2 SASEGT. Deletions cut 9 bases from V and 7 bases from J, with 19 bases between. This CDR3 has 13 amino acids. The CDR3: CARLGSTRNEQYF. CDR3 DNA: TGTGCCAGACTAGGATCGACTAGGAATGAGCAGTACTTC.

This clonotype was recorded many times. The rearrangement uses TRBV6-2 or TRBV6-3 and TRBJ2-5; tentatively, D is TRBD2 (7 bases). The CDR3 runs 15 residues. V lost 6 bases and J 3 bases, leaving 17 bases between the germline ends. Germline CDR1 reads MNHEY; CDR2 reads SVGEGT. Here the CDR3 DNA reads TGTGCCAGCAGCGGAGGGGGGGGGCCGGAAGAGACCCAGTACTTC. It specifies CASSGGGGPEETQYF.

This clonotype occurred many times. The genes are TRBV28 and TRBJ2-5; tentative D call: TRBD2 (5 bases). The CDR3 runs 14 residues. V was pared by 4 bases and J by 5 bases, with 14 bases between. CDR1 MDHEN and CDR2 SYDVKM come from the germline V gene. This CDR3 is CASSSGSLWETQYF. Here the CDR3 DNA reads TGTGCCAGCAGTTCGGGATCCCTTTGGGAGACCCAGTACTTC.

This clonotype has ten or more counts. The V and J genes are TRBV7-6 and TRBJ1-4; D ambiguous. The V end was cut by 0 bases, the J end by 2 bases, with 10 bases between. CDR1 and CDR2 (germline): SGHVS, FNYEAQ. The CDR3 spans 16 residues. CDR3 amino acids: CASSLAVGLTNEKLFF. As DNA, the CDR3 is TGTGCCAGCAGCTTAGCGGTAGGATTGACTAATGAAAAACTGTTTTTT. The full variable domain, in which reference TRBV7-6 and TRBJ1-4 provide the parts outside the CDR3, is GAGVSQSPRYKVTKRGQDVALRCDPISGHVSLYWYRQALGQGPEFLTYFNYEAQQDKSGLPNDRFSAERPEGSISTLTIQRTEQRDSAMYRCASSLAVGLTNEKLFFGSGTQLSVL.

This clonotype was seen repeatedly, ten times or more. The chain carries TRBV12-3 or TRBV12-4 and TRBJ2-2; TRBD1 is a possible D gene (6 bases). The CDR3 is 13 amino acids. The ends were cut back, 6 bases at V and 2 bases at J, with 7 bases in the middle. CDR3 sequence: CASRGQNTGELFF. The CDR3 nucleotides read TGTGCCAGCAGGGGACAAAACACCGGGGAGCTGTTTTTT.

This clonotype was found many times. J is TRBJ1-5 and V is TRBV30, with unresolved D. Trimming removed 2 bases at V and 1 base at J, with 6 bases between. This CDR3 comprises 13 residues. The V gene's germline CDR1 is GTSNPN and CDR2 SVGIG (reference sequence). CDR3 in amino acids: CAWSKHSNQPQHF. In DNA, the CDR3 is TGTGCCTGGAGTAAACACAGCAATCAGCCCCAGCATTTT.

The V call is TRBV12-3 or TRBV12-4, the J call TRBJ1-1; no clear D. The CDR3 loop spans 15 amino acids. Trimming stripped 2 bases from V and 4 bases from J, with 14 bases between. Written as DNA, the CDR3 is TGTGCCAGCAGTTTAAAGGCCCGGTCGGCCACTGAAGCTTTCTTT. Its protein product is CASSLKARSATEAFF.

This clonotype was detected ten times or more. The chain links TRBV12-3 or TRBV12-4 to TRBJ1-5; TRBD1 is a possible D gene (6 bases). V was pared by 7 bases and J by 0 bases, with 10 bases between. The CDR3 is made up of 14 amino acids. CDR3 sequence: CASTGQYSNQPQHF. DNA of the CDR3: TGTGCCAGCACCGGACAGTATAGCAATCAGCCCCAGCATTTT.

This clonotype was counted ten times or more. V gene TRBV20-1 combines with J gene TRBJ2-5; 9 bases line up with TRBD2. This CDR3 spans 15 amino acids. V trimming: 6 bases; J trimming: 5 bases; junction bases outside the gene matches: 13. Per the germline V gene, CDR1 is DFQATT and CDR2 is SNEGSKA (reference sequence). CDR3 DNA: TGCAGTGCCCCGAAAGCGGGGGGCCCCGAGGAGACCCAGTACTTC. Protein sequence: CSAPKAGGPEETQYF.

This clonotype was observed many times. The V call is TRBV12-3 or TRBV12-4, the J call TRBJ1-2, with D possibly matching TRBD1 (5 bases). Trimming stripped 2 bases from V and 6 bases from J, with 10 bases between. The CDR3 contains 13 residues. Here the CDR3 reads CASSLLRGDGYTF. CDR3 nucleotides: TGTGCCAGCAGTTTACTGAGGGGCGATGGCTACACCTTC.

This clonotype was found a few times. In nucleotides, the CDR3 is TGTGCCAGCAGTTACTCCGGACCGGACGTAGGCTACGAGCAGTACTTC. This translates into CASSYSGPDVGYEQYF. This chain uses TRBV6-5 with TRBJ2-7; D gene uncertain. CDR3 length equals 16 residues. Trimming shortened V by 0 bases and J by 3 bases, and 15 bases separated the two germline ends. CDR1 and CDR2 from the germline V gene are MNHEY and SVGAGI.

This clonotype occurred a few times. CDR3 DNA: TGTGCCAGCAGCAGGTCAGGGGCTAAGAACTATGGCTACACCTTC. It is translated as CASSRSGAKNYGYTF. The chain has TRBV3-1 and TRBJ1-2; a possible D gene is TRBD1 (6 bases). Looked up from germline, CDR1 is LGHDT and CDR2 is YNNKEL (reference sequence). With 5 bases removed from V and 2 bases from J, the gap between germline ends came to 15 bases. The CDR3 is made up of 15 amino acids.

V gene TRBV28 combines with J gene TRBJ2-7; D is unresolved. The CDR3 runs 15 residues. In germline, CDR1 is MDHEN, CDR2 SYDVKM. V shed 4 bases and J shed 1 base, with 14 bases lying between them. The CDR3 DNA reads as TGTGCCAGCAGTTCGCCCCTTGAGGCATCCTACGAGCAGTACTTC. Translation gives CASSSPLEASYEQYF.

This clonotype has a handful of counts. CDR3 loop: CAISDQGAVDEAFF. The DNA for the CDR3 is TGTGCCATCAGTGATCAGGGGGCGGTAGATGAAGCTTTCTTT. The V gene is TRBV10-3, the J gene TRBJ1-1, with 8 bases lining up with TRBD1. Germline values: CDR1 ENHRY, CDR2 SYGVKD. The CDR3 has 14 residues. After removal of 3 bases from V and 7 bases from J, the junction contained 7 bases not matched to a gene.

The V gene is TRBV7-2, the J gene TRBJ1-1; 11 bases fit TRBD1. The germline gives CDR1 SGHTA, CDR2 FQGNSA. This CDR3 spans 13 amino acids. Trimming at V came to 4 bases and at J to 8 bases, leaving 3 bases not matched to a gene. The CDR3 spells CASSWTGGAEAFF. The CDR3 coding sequence is TGTGCCAGCAGCTGGACAGGGGGCGCGGAAGCTTTCTTT. The full variable domain, in which reference TRBV7-2 and TRBJ1-1 provide the parts outside the CDR3, is GAGVSQSPSNKVTEKGKDVELRCDPISGHTALYWYRQSLGQGLEFLIYFQGNSAPDKSGLPSDRFSAERTGGSVSTLTIQRTQQEDSAVYLCASSWTGGAEAFFGQGTRLTVV.

This clonotype was recorded at least ten times. The chain recombines TRBV6-2 or TRBV6-3 with TRBJ2-6; TRBD1 is a possible D gene (5 bases). Germline V gene sequence: CDR1 MNHEY, CDR2 SVGEGT. V was shortened by 0 bases and J by 1 base, with 13 bases between the two germline ends. The CDR3 sequence is 18 residues long. The CDR3 protein is CASSYSDLGASGANVLTF. The CDR3 DNA reads TGTGCCAGCAGTTACTCGGATCTAGGGGCGTCTGGGGCCAACGTCCTGACTTTC.

This clonotype occurred many times. The V gene is TRBV5-1, the J gene TRBJ2-7; D gene unclear. This CDR3 has 13 residues. V lost 1 base and J 5 bases, leaving 10 bases between the germline ends. Germline-derived CDR1 and CDR2 are SGHRS and YFSETQ. The CDR3 coding sequence is TGCGCCAGCAGCTTGCCCCAGATCGACGAGCAGTACTTC. It translates to CASSLPQIDEQYF.

This clonotype was counted ten times or more. The V and J genes are TRBV12-3 or TRBV12-4 and TRBJ2-5, with D maybe TRBD1 (5 bases). The CDR3 loop spans 13 amino acids. The V end was cut by 6 bases, the J end by 1 base, with 9 bases between. CDR3 DNA: TGTGCCAGCAGCTCGGACACCCAAGAGACCCAGTACTTC. Protein sequence: CASSSDTQETQYF.

This clonotype occurred many times. J is TRBJ1-2 and V is TRBV20-1, with a weak D call TRBD1 (6 bases). The germline V gene encodes CDR1 DFQATT and CDR2 SNEGSKA (reference sequence). The CDR3 consists of 13 residues. The V gene lost 6 bases and the J gene lost 0 bases, with 11 bases spanning the gap. The CDR3: CSARTVTNYGYTF. The CDR3 nucleotides read TGCAGTGCGCGGACAGTGACTAACTATGGCTACACCTTC.

This clonotype occurred many times. The chain couples TRBV6-1 to TRBJ1-3, with D perhaps TRBD1 (5 bases). This CDR3 is built from 14 residues. The germline V gene has CDR1 MNHNS and CDR2 SASEGT. V was trimmed by 6 bases and J by 2 bases, leaving 11 bases between them. The CDR3 DNA reads as TGTGCCAGCAGCTCAGGGATTACTGGAAACACCATATATTTT. Translation: CASSSGITGNTIYF.